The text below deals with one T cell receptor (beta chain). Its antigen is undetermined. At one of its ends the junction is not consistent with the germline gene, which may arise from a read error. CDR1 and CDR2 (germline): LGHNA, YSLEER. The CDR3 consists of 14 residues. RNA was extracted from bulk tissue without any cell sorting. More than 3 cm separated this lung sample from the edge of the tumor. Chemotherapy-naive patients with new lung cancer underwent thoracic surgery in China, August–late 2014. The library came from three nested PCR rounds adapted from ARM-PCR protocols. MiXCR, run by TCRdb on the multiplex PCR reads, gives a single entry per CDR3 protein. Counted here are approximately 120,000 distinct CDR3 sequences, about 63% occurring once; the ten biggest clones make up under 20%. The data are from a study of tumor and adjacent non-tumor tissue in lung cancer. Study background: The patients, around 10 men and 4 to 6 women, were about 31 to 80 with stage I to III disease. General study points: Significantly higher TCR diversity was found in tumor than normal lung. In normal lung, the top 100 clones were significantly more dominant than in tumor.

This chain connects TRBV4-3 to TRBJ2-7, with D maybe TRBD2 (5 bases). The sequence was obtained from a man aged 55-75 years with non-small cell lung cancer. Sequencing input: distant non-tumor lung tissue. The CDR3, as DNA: TGCGCCAGCGGCCAAGGAACCAGAGACTACGAGCAGCACTTC. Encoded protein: CASGQGTRDYEQHF.